Here is one TCR beta chain with its context. A single count supports this clone. Its cognate antigen has yet to be identified. Per-base qualities were not stored, and no clone one base away is much larger. This sample stems from a study of OX40 agonist ivuxolimab in advanced cancers. Describing the broader study: Ivuxolimab was an agonistic, fully human IgG2 monoclonal antibody directed against OX40 (CD134), a costimulatory receptor. Peripheral TCRbeta sequencing aimed to test whether ivuxolimab altered TCR sequence diversity and caused clonal T-cell expansion. In the dose-escalation cohort, roughly four fifths of patients were male, and the mean age was approximately 60 years, with a range of roughly 23 to 85. Of the approximately 54 dose-escalation patients, hepatocellular carcinoma was present in roughly 19, melanoma in roughly 15, renal cell carcinoma in 9 and head and neck cancer in 9. Three dose-escalation patients achieved partial responses, one with hepatocellular carcinoma and two with cutaneous melanoma. Prior anti-PD-1, anti-PD-L1 or anti-CTLA-4 therapy was permitted, and about 40% of dose-escalation patients had received checkpoint inhibitors. The paper describes the monotherapy dose-escalation part (N of about 52 patients) of the phase I trial of ivuxolimab. Intravenous ivuxolimab was administered to patients every 2 weeks at six dose levels: 0.01, 0.1, 0.3, 1.5, 3 and 10 mg/kg.

Patients with autoimmune disease history or receiving systemic immunosuppression were excluded from the trial. Peripheral blood for TCR sequencing was collected from all dose cohorts at baseline, on cycle 4 day 1, and on cycle 7 day 1. Samples were obtained from an open-label, multicenter, first-in-human phase I dose-escalation trial of ivuxolimab. Adults with locally advanced or metastatic melanoma, renal cell carcinoma, hepatocellular carcinoma or head and neck squamous cell carcinoma were enrolled in the trial. Before TCR sequencing, CD4+ T cells and CD8+ T cells from peripheral blood were sorted into separate populations. Between the V and J ends, shortened by 0 bases and 0 bases respectively, the junction contains 11 bases. The germline V gene (reference sequence) sets CDR1 to GTSNPN and CDR2 to SVGIG. Counted from cysteine to phenylalanine, this CDR3 has 16 amino acids. The retained sequence is limited to the CDR3, 48 bases, with the frame set at the first base.

Broad study findings and their caveats: Antigen specificity was not determined for the clonally expanded peripheral T cells. In the 0.1-3.0 mg/kg groups, partial responders were among the patients with the lowest normalized peripheral clonal expansion, particularly in CD8+ T cells. After ivuxolimab, CD8+ T cells had more expanded clones than CD4+ T cells on average. Low levels of normalized T-cell clonal expansion were also shown by some nonresponding patients. At doses from 0.1 to 3.0 mg/kg, clonal expansion was seen in both CD4+ and CD8+ blood T cells between baseline and week 6.

To sequence the TCRbeta CDR3 region, genomic DNA was isolated from the sorted cells. The immunoSEQ Assay was used for sequencing of TCRbeta CDR3 regions. This is the immuneACCESS table as TCRdb keeps it, with only in-frame sequences that have V and J called. A part of the clones is gone; compared with another copy, unresolved V genes explain less than half, and the rest is unexplained. Counted in this sample were about 30,000 clones; roughly 82% of them appeared once. The ten largest clones capture 25% of the sample. The material sequenced was CD4+ or CD8+ T cells sorted from blood, taken in a trial of the OX40 agonist ivuxolimab. The sequence is built from TRBV30 and TRBJ2-2; possibly the D gene is TRBD1, per 6 matching bases. The receptor was isolated from an adult with an advanced solid tumor such as melanoma, head and neck, liver or kidney cancer. The DNA sequence is TGTGCCTGGAGTGTACTCGGGACACCGAACACCGGGGAGCTGTTTTTT. Translated, it gives CAWSVLGTPNTGELFF. With the portions outside the CDR3 filled from the reference TRBV30 and TRBJ2-2 genes, the complete variable region becomes SQTIHQWPATLVQPVGSPLSLECTVEGTSNPNLYWYRQAAGRGLQLLFYSVGIGQISSEVPQNLSASRPQDRQFILSSKKLLLSDSGFYLCAWSVLGTPNTGELFFGEGSRLTVL.